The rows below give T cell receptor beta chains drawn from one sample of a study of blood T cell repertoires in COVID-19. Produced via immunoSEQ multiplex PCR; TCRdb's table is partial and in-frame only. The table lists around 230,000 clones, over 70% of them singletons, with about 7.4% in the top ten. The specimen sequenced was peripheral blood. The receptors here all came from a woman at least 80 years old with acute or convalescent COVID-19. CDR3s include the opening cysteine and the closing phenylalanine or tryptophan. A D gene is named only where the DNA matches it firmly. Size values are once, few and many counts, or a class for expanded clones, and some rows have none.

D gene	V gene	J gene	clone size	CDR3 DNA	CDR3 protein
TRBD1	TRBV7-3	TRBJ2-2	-	TGTGCCAGCAGCACAAGCATGGGGCAGGGGGCGAGGAAAACCGGGGAGCTGTTTTTT	CASSTSMGQGARKTGELFF
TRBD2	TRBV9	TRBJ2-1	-	TGTGCCAGCAGCCCGCGACTAGCACACCCTTACAACGTGCAGTTCTTC	CASSPRLAHPYNVQFF
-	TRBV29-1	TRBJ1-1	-	TGCAGCGTTGAAGATCGAGTTATGATGAACACTGAAGCTTTCTTT	CSVEDRVMMNTEAFF
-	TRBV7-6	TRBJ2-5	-	TGTGCCAGCAGCGTACCGCCGTGGTCGGGTCAAGAGACCCAGTACTTC	CASSVPPWSGQETQYF
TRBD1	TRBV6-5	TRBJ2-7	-	TGTGCCAGCAGGGGACAGGGAACCTACGAGCAGTACTTC	CASRGQGTYEQYF
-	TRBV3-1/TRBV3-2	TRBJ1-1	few	TGTGCCAGCAGCCAAGATGTCGGTGAAGCTTTCTTT	CASSQDVGEAFF
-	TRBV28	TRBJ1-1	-	TGTGCCAGCAACGGGGGCACTGAAGCTTTCTTT	CASNGGTEAFF
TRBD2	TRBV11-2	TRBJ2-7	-	TGTGCCAGCAGCTTAGGGGGCGGGAGGGCCTCTCGCGAGCAGTACTTC	CASSLGGGRASREQYF
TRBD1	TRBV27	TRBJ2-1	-	TGTGCCAGCAGTTCGACCGGGACAGGTATTGAGTTCTTC	CASSSTGTGIEFF
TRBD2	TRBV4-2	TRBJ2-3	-	TGTGCCAGCAGCCAAGGGGGCGGGGGGGCAGATACGCAGTATTTT	CASSQGGGGADTQYF
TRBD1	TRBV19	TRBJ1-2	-	TGTGCCAGTGCGGACAGGACCTATGGCTACACCTTC	CASADRTYGYTF
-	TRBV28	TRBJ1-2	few	TGTGCCAGCAGTTTTGGGGCGGACCTCGGGAGTGGCTACACCTTC	CASSFGADLGSGYTF